This TCR beta chain is drawn from a study of blood T cell repertoires in COVID-19. Across the whole study: Acute and convalescent COVID-19 samples came from the United States, Italy and Spain. In each case, the material was cDNA or gDNA derived from T cells, B-cell-depleted T cells, or PBMCs.

Participant reports of clinical history set cohort assignment. Assay used: immunoSEQ multiplex PCR; TCRdb lists only in-frame clones, some missing. The table records approximately 270,000 clones, around 90% of them present only once. Germline CDR1 is GTSNPN and CDR2 is SVGIG (reference sequence). The CDR3 spans 12 residues. V was clipped by 2 bases and J by 12 bases; unmatched bases: 9. A single count supports this clone. The source of this sequence is a human donor in a cohort exposed to, infected with or recovered from COVID-19 (not recorded which). The donor label of this sample is uncertain. Material for sequencing was PBMCs or T cells enriched from blood (not recorded which). This chain links TRBV30 with TRBJ1-2, with 7 bases identical to TRBD1. The CDR3 sequence is CAWSRQDRDDTF. Written as DNA, the CDR3 is TGTGCCTGGAGTCGACAAGACAGGGATGACACCTTC.